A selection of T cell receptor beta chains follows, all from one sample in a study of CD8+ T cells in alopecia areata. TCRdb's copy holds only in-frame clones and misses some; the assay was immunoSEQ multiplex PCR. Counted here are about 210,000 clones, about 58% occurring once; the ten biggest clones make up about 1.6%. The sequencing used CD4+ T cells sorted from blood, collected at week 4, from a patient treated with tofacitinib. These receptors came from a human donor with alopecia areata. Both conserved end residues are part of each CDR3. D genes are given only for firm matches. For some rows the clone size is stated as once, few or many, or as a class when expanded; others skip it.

CSVHDRDPYGYTF,TGCAGCGTCCATGACAGGGATCCCTATGGCTACACCTTC,TRBD1,TRBJ1-2,13,few,TRBV29-1
CAWKAYLDTEAFF,TGTGCCTGGAAGGCTTATCTAGACACTGAAGCTTTCTTT,NA,TRBJ1-1,13,once,TRBV30
CASSQRTSAGTDTQYF,TGTGCCAGCAGCCAACGGACTAGCGCTGGCACAGATACGCAGTATTTT,TRBD2,TRBJ2-3,16,NA,TRBV7-2
CSAWDSDNEQFF,TGCAGCGCCTGGGACAGTGACAATGAGCAGTTCTTC,TRBD1,TRBJ2-1,12,few,TRBV29-1
CSVENGQQETQYF,TGCAGCGTTGAAAATGGGCAGCAAGAGACCCAGTACTTC,NA,TRBJ2-5,13,NA,TRBV29-1
CSVDGGTTGASYTF,TGCAGCGTTGATGGAGGGACCACAGGGGCCAGCTACACCTTC,TRBD1,TRBJ1-2,14,NA,TRBV29-1
CSVLQVQEKLFF,TGCAGCGTTTTACAGGTCCAGGAAAAACTGTTTTTT,NA,TRBJ1-4,12,once,TRBV29-1
CASIEGSSGANVLTF,TGCGCCAGCATTGAGGGAAGCTCTGGGGCCAACGTCCTGACTTTC,NA,TRBJ2-6,15,NA,TRBV5-1
CATSTATGRANYGYTF,TGTGCCACCAGCACAGCTACAGGGAGAGCTAACTATGGCTACACCTTC,NA,TRBJ1-2,16,NA,TRBV15
CASSFQGANEQFF,TGTGCCAGCAGCTTCCAGGGGGCTAATGAGCAGTTCTTC,TRBD1,TRBJ2-1,13,NA,TRBV7-2
CASTRSPPEDNEQFF,TGCGCCAGCACCCGGTCCCCCCCAGAAGACAATGAGCAGTTCTTC,NA,TRBJ2-1,15,few,TRBV5-1
CASKVAGMANEQFF,TGTGCCAGCAAGGTAGCGGGGATGGCCAATGAGCAGTTCTTC,TRBD2,TRBJ2-1,14,few,TRBV2
CASSSASEGSPLHF,TGCGCCAGCAGCTCGGCCTCCGAGGGATCACCCCTCCACTTT,NA,TRBJ1-6,14,few,TRBV5-1
CARAGRDMNTEAFF,TGTGCCCGGGCGGGAAGGGACATGAACACTGAAGCTTTCTTT,NA,TRBJ1-1,14,NA,TRBV30
CASSLNTEAFF,TGTGCCAGCAGTCTGAACACTGAAGCTTTCTTT,NA,TRBJ1-1,11,few,TRBV2
CAIRASTNTEAFF,TGTGCCATCAGAGCCTCGACAAACACTGAAGCTTTCTTT,NA,TRBJ1-1,13,few,TRBV10-3
CASSLTGKVGPPLHF,TGTGCCAGCAGTCTGACAGGGAAAGTCGGTCCACCCCTCCACTTT,TRBD1,TRBJ1-6,15,few,TRBV27
CASSEWVRDSPLHF,TGTGCCAGCAGTGAATGGGTGAGGGATTCACCCCTCCACTTT,NA,TRBJ1-6,14,few,TRBV25-1